This T cell receptor (beta chain) was sequenced during a study of blood T cell repertoires in COVID-19. The CDR3 runs 13 residues. Trimming removed 8 bases from V and 0 bases from J, with 14 bases in between. Per germline, CDR1 GTSNPN and CDR2 SVGIG (reference sequence). Sequencing was performed with immunoSEQ multiplex PCR; in TCRdb, only in-frame clones are kept and a portion is missing. Of 300,000 to 350,000 clones in the sample, 80% to 95% were seen once. Sequencing input: peripheral blood. This chain links TRBV30 with TRBJ2-7, with D possibly matching TRBD2 (5 bases). The clonotype originates from a woman aged 25 to 39 with COVID-19, enrolled during active disease. The CDR3 reads CATRSGVSYEQYF. CDR3 in DNA: TGTGCCACCCGGAGCGGAGTCTCCTACGAGCAGTACTTC.